This is a list of T cell receptor beta chains from one sample in a study of radiotherapy plus CTLA-4 blockade in lung cancer. Sequencing used immunoSEQ multiplex PCR; TCRdb keeps in-frame clones, though not all of them. The sample comprises about 110,000 clones, more than 70% of which are singletons, and 2% to 3% rests with the top ten. The material sequenced was peripheral blood, taken from a patient treated with radiotherapy plus ipilimumab. The receptor set was obtained from a human donor with non-small cell lung cancer that progressed on radiotherapy plus ipilimumab. Some clones in this sample may be carry-over from other donors' samples. CDR3s include the opening cysteine and the closing phenylalanine or tryptophan. D genes are given only for firm matches. Clone size is not always given. Where it is, it says once, few, many or a class for expanded clones.

j_call: TRBJ2-5
clone_size: .
d_call: TRBD2
v_call: TRBV5-4
cdr3_nt: TGTGCCAGCAGCCTCCCTGGGACTAGCGGAGAGACCCAGTACTTC
cdr3_aa: CASSLPGTSGETQYF

j_call: TRBJ1-1
clone_size: .
d_call: .
v_call: TRBV7-8
cdr3_nt: TGTGCCAGCACCTTGTTATTGGGGGTGAACACTGAAGCTTTCTTT
cdr3_aa: CASTLLLGVNTEAFF

j_call: TRBJ2-5
clone_size: .
d_call: TRBD2
v_call: TRBV6-1
cdr3_nt: TGTGCCAGCAGTGAGGTTGAAGCGGGGGGGTGGGAGACCCAGTACTTC
cdr3_aa: CASSEVEAGGWETQYF

j_call: TRBJ1-6
clone_size: .
d_call: TRBD1
v_call: TRBV19
cdr3_nt: TGTGCCAGTAGGGGACAGGGAGAGCTGTCACCCCTCCACTTT
cdr3_aa: CASRGQGELSPLHF

j_call: TRBJ1-1
clone_size: few
d_call: TRBD1
v_call: TRBV18
cdr3_nt: TGTGCCAACCAACAGGGGAGGGACACTGAAGCTTTCTTT
cdr3_aa: CANQQGRDTEAFF

j_call: TRBJ2-1
clone_size: .
d_call: .
v_call: TRBV6-4
cdr3_nt: TGTGCCAGCAGTGATGGGGGAGGCTCCTACAATGAGCAGTTCTTC
cdr3_aa: CASSDGGGSYNEQFF

j_call: TRBJ1-1
clone_size: .
d_call: .
v_call: TRBV10-3
cdr3_nt: TGTGCCATCAGTGAGTCGGACACTGAAGCTTTCTTT
cdr3_aa: CAISESDTEAFF

j_call: TRBJ2-6
clone_size: .
d_call: .
v_call: TRBV19
cdr3_nt: TGTGCCAGTAGAGCAGGGAGCTCTGGGGCCAACGTCCTGACTTTC
cdr3_aa: CASRAGSSGANVLTF

j_call: TRBJ1-4
clone_size: .
d_call: .
v_call: TRBV18
cdr3_nt: TGTGCCAGCTCACGATATCAGGGCGCAGAGGAAAAACTGTTTTTT
cdr3_aa: CASSRYQGAEEKLFF

j_call: TRBJ1-1
clone_size: .
d_call: .
v_call: TRBV21-1
cdr3_nt: TGTGCCAGCAGCAGAGCGCGCTTGGGGGACACTGAAGCTTTCTTT
cdr3_aa: CASSRARLGDTEAFF

j_call: TRBJ2-5
clone_size: .
d_call: TRBD1
v_call: TRBV29-1
cdr3_nt: TGCAGCGTTGAAACGGGGACAGAGGAACAGACCCAGTACTTC
cdr3_aa: CSVETGTEEQTQYF

j_call: TRBJ2-1
clone_size: .
d_call: .
v_call: TRBV30
cdr3_nt: TGTGCCTGGAGTGTGGGGGTTGTGGTGGGGAATGAGCAGTTCTTC
cdr3_aa: CAWSVGVVVGNEQFF

j_call: TRBJ1-3
clone_size: .
d_call: .
v_call: TRBV2
cdr3_nt: TGTGCCAGCATCTTCACCTCTGGAAACACCATATATTTT
cdr3_aa: CASIFTSGNTIYF

j_call: TRBJ1-1
clone_size: .
d_call: .
v_call: TRBV7-7
cdr3_nt: TGTGCTAGCAGCCCTGCGACAGGTGAGAACACTGAAGCTTTCTTT
cdr3_aa: CASSPATGENTEAFF

j_call: TRBJ1-1
clone_size: .
d_call: .
v_call: TRBV25-1
cdr3_nt: TGTGCCAGCAGTGAATACACAGCGGGGGCTTTCTTT
cdr3_aa: CASSEYTAGAFF

j_call: TRBJ2-5
clone_size: .
d_call: TRBD1
v_call: TRBV11-3
cdr3_nt: TGTGCCAGCAGCAAGAGGGACAGCGTCCAAGAGACCCAGTACTTC
cdr3_aa: CASSKRDSVQETQYF

j_call: TRBJ2-1
clone_size: .
d_call: .
v_call: TRBV11-3
cdr3_nt: TGTGCCAGCAGCTTAGATCGAATTTACAATGAGCAGTTCTTC
cdr3_aa: CASSLDRIYNEQFF

j_call: TRBJ2-3
clone_size: .
d_call: .
v_call: TRBV19
cdr3_nt: TGTGCCAGTAGTCCTTTAGACCCCACAGATACGCAGTATTTT
cdr3_aa: CASSPLDPTDTQYF

j_call: TRBJ2-5
clone_size: .
d_call: .
v_call: TRBV15
cdr3_nt: TGTGCCACCAGCATTACAGGGTTGGAGACCCAGTACTTC
cdr3_aa: CATSITGLETQYF

j_call: TRBJ1-6
clone_size: .
d_call: TRBD1
v_call: TRBV9
cdr3_nt: TGTGCCAGCAGCGTAGGACAGGGAAGATCCTATAATTCACCCCTCCACTTT
cdr3_aa: CASSVGQGRSYNSPLHF

j_call: TRBJ1-4
clone_size: .
d_call: TRBD1
v_call: TRBV5-1
cdr3_nt: TGCGCCAGCAGCCGGGACAGCTATAATGAAAAACTGTTTTTT
cdr3_aa: CASSRDSYNEKLFF

j_call: TRBJ2-3
clone_size: .
d_call: .
v_call: TRBV28
cdr3_nt: TGTGCCAGCAGAGTCGGAGGGGCGATAGATACGCAGTATTTT
cdr3_aa: CASRVGGAIDTQYF

j_call: TRBJ2-1
clone_size: .
d_call: .
v_call: TRBV30
cdr3_nt: TGTGCCTGGAACCGGGACATCTACAATGAGCAGTTCTTC
cdr3_aa: CAWNRDIYNEQFF

j_call: TRBJ2-1
clone_size: .
d_call: .
v_call: TRBV18
cdr3_nt: TGTGCCAGCTCCCTTGGTATAGGGTGGGATGAGCAGTTCTTC
cdr3_aa: CASSLGIGWDEQFF

j_call: TRBJ1-2
clone_size: once
d_call: TRBD1
v_call: TRBV29-1
cdr3_nt: TGCAGCGGGATGGGGACAGGGGGTCATGGCTACACCTTC
cdr3_aa: CSGMGTGGHGYTF

j_call: TRBJ2-7
clone_size: .
d_call: TRBD1
v_call: TRBV9
cdr3_nt: TGTGCCAGCAGCGTCGCGGGGACAGGGGCCACCTACGAGCAGTACTTC
cdr3_aa: CASSVAGTGATYEQYF

j_call: TRBJ2-2
clone_size: few
d_call: .
v_call: TRBV4-3
cdr3_nt: TGCGCCAGCAGCCAAGATCGGGTGTGGGGGGGGCGGAACACCGGGGAGCTGTTTTTT
cdr3_aa: CASSQDRVWGGRNTGELFF

j_call: TRBJ1-4
clone_size: .
d_call: TRBD1
v_call: TRBV4-3
cdr3_nt: TGCGCCAGCAGCCAAGGTCGGACAGGAACTAATGAAAAACTGTTTTTT
cdr3_aa: CASSQGRTGTNEKLFF

j_call: TRBJ2-3
clone_size: few
d_call: .
v_call: TRBV7-9
cdr3_nt: TGTGCCAGCAGCTTAGGGTCGGGGGGCGCGTTAAGCACAGATACGCAGTATTTT
cdr3_aa: CASSLGSGGALSTDTQYF

j_call: TRBJ1-2
clone_size: .
d_call: .
v_call: TRBV15
cdr3_nt: TGTGCCACCAGCAGAGGTGAATATGGCTACACCTTC
cdr3_aa: CATSRGEYGYTF

j_call: TRBJ1-2
clone_size: .
d_call: .
v_call: TRBV9
cdr3_nt: TGTGCCAGCAGCGTAGTGGTTCACGGTTCTAACTATGGCTACACCTTC
cdr3_aa: CASSVVVHGSNYGYTF

j_call: TRBJ1-5
clone_size: .
d_call: TRBD1
v_call: TRBV19
cdr3_nt: TGTGCCAGTAGTATCGGGCAGGGGGTAGTTCAGCCCCAGCATTTT
cdr3_aa: CASSIGQGVVQPQHF

j_call: TRBJ1-2
clone_size: .
d_call: TRBD1
v_call: TRBV7-2
cdr3_nt: TGTGCCAGCAGCGTGGAGACAGGGCGATTCTATGGCTACACCTTC
cdr3_aa: CASSVETGRFYGYTF

j_call: TRBJ2-3
clone_size: .
d_call: TRBD2
v_call: TRBV28
cdr3_nt: TGTGCCACCACGACTAGCGGGGGGTCGGGGGATACGCAGTATTTT
cdr3_aa: CATTTSGGSGDTQYF

j_call: TRBJ2-6
clone_size: .
d_call: .
v_call: TRBV1
cdr3_nt: TGCACCAGCAGTGCGGTTTGTTTGTGCACAAAGCGGGCCAACGTCCTGACTTTC
cdr3_aa: CTSSAVCLCTKRANVLTF

j_call: TRBJ2-5
clone_size: .
d_call: .
v_call: TRBV5-1
cdr3_nt: TGCGCCAGCAGCTCCCTCGGAGGGATGGAGACCCAGTACTTC
cdr3_aa: CASSSLGGMETQYF

j_call: TRBJ1-6
clone_size: few
d_call: .
v_call: TRBV30
cdr3_nt: TGTGCCTGGACCCGGGACCGTGATAATTCACCCCTCCACTTT
cdr3_aa: CAWTRDRDNSPLHF

j_call: TRBJ1-2
clone_size: .
d_call: TRBD1
v_call: TRBV9
cdr3_nt: TGTGCCAGCAGCGTAGGTGGGGAGGGGGCGAACTATGGCTACACCTTC
cdr3_aa: CASSVGGEGANYGYTF

j_call: TRBJ2-1
clone_size: .
d_call: .
v_call: TRBV11-2
cdr3_nt: TGTGCCAGCGGGGGAACAGGGAGCTTCGGCAATGAGCAGTTCTTC
cdr3_aa: CASGGTGSFGNEQFF

j_call: TRBJ2-1
clone_size: .
d_call: .
v_call: TRBV29-1
cdr3_nt: TGCAGCGTCGAGGGTGTGTACAATGAGCAGTTCTTC
cdr3_aa: CSVEGVYNEQFF

j_call: TRBJ2-5
clone_size: .
d_call: .
v_call: TRBV7-2
cdr3_nt: TGTGCCAGCAGCGGTCAAACAGGTTCAGAGACCCAGTACTTC
cdr3_aa: CASSGQTGSETQYF

j_call: TRBJ1-2
clone_size: few
d_call: .
v_call: TRBV7-9
cdr3_nt: TGTGCCAGCAGCCGAGACACAAACTATGGCTACACCTTC
cdr3_aa: CASSRDTNYGYTF

j_call: TRBJ1-1
clone_size: .
d_call: TRBD1
v_call: TRBV5-1
cdr3_nt: TGCGCCAGCATGGGACAGAGTAACACTGAAGCTTTCTTT
cdr3_aa: CASMGQSNTEAFF

j_call: TRBJ2-1
clone_size: .
d_call: .
v_call: TRBV14
cdr3_nt: TGTGCCAGCAGCCAAGAATGGGGTGAGCAGTTCTTC
cdr3_aa: CASSQEWGEQFF

j_call: TRBJ1-4
clone_size: .
d_call: TRBD1
v_call: TRBV5-1
cdr3_nt: TGCGCCAGCAGCAAGCTTACCGGGACAGGGGATGAAAAACTGTTTTTT
cdr3_aa: CASSKLTGTGDEKLFF

j_call: TRBJ2-1
clone_size: .
d_call: TRBD1
v_call: TRBV6-1
cdr3_nt: TGTGCCAGCAGTTATAACAGGGGCGAGAATGAGCAGTTCTTC
cdr3_aa: CASSYNRGENEQFF

j_call: TRBJ1-6
clone_size: few
d_call: TRBD1
v_call: TRBV4-3
cdr3_nt: TGCGCCAGCAGCCAAGATACAGGGGGTAATTCACCCCTCCACTTT
cdr3_aa: CASSQDTGGNSPLHF

j_call: TRBJ2-3
clone_size: .
d_call: .
v_call: TRBV5-1
cdr3_nt: TGCGCCAGCAGCTTGGGACAAATCGGTATCGGCACAGATACGCAGTATTTT
cdr3_aa: CASSLGQIGIGTDTQYF

j_call: TRBJ1-3
clone_size: few
d_call: .
v_call: TRBV7-7
cdr3_nt: TGTGCTAGCAGCCCATTCCGAGGAAACACCATATATTTT
cdr3_aa: CASSPFRGNTIYF

j_call: TRBJ2-5
clone_size: .
d_call: .
v_call: TRBV10-3
cdr3_nt: TGTGCCATTAGGGGCGGGGGCAACAACCAAGAGACCCAGTACTTC
cdr3_aa: CAIRGGGNNQETQYF

j_call: TRBJ2-3
clone_size: .
d_call: TRBD2
v_call: TRBV9
cdr3_nt: TGTGCCAGCAGCCTAGGGCAGACTAGCGGGGGGTGGGATACGCAGTATTTT
cdr3_aa: CASSLGQTSGGWDTQYF

j_call: TRBJ2-7
clone_size: .
d_call: TRBD2
v_call: TRBV5-1
cdr3_nt: TGCGCCAGCAGCTCCTTAGCGGGACTGAGCTCCTACGAGCAGTACTTC
cdr3_aa: CASSSLAGLSSYEQYF

j_call: TRBJ2-1
clone_size: .
d_call: .
v_call: TRBV18
cdr3_nt: TGTGCCAGCTCACCTGGGGGGCTAAATGAGCAGTTCTTC
cdr3_aa: CASSPGGLNEQFF

j_call: TRBJ1-1
clone_size: .
d_call: .
v_call: TRBV14
cdr3_nt: TGTGCCAGCAGCCAAGATCGCCTTAGACTGAACACTGAAGCTTTCTTT
cdr3_aa: CASSQDRLRLNTEAFF